This TCR beta chain was documented in a study of cytomegalovirus exposure and HLA in healthy donors listed by TCRdb under 2017. As for the study more broadly: In an earlier analysis of several hundred of the donors, roughly 300 Gb of sequence data and about 110 million unique TCR beta sequences from 150 million to 200 million T cells were reported. An early release that covered about 600 HLA-typed donors contained approximately 320 gigabases of sequencing data and 75 million to 100 million unique TCR sequences. Among the approximately 400 genotyped donors, more than 70% belonged to the genetic ancestry cluster associated with self-reported Caucasian donors. The study was designed to test whether signatures of past pathogen exposure could be identified by cataloging public T cell receptors. The study profiled the T cell repertoires of under 700 subjects by immunosequencing and related them to cytomegalovirus serostatus. Along with the approximately 670-subject first cohort, a separate validation cohort of roughly 110 different subjects was used. The study combined high-throughput TCR immunosequencing, statistical association of individual TCRs with disease status, and machine learning to predict cytomegalovirus infection status. A later analysis re-analyzed previously published TCR beta repertoires from 600 to 850 donors and added high-resolution HLA genotyping to study TCR occurrence patterns. The later analysis used no new phenotypic data to find candidate immune exposures, relying instead on TCR beta sequences and their occurrence across donors. In an earlier analysis of several hundred of the donors, high-throughput TCR beta sequencing was used to judge whether each TCR beta V gene segment behaved as functional or pseudogenic. Alongside the repertoire data, information on donor age, sex, ethnicity and CMV serostatus was compiled. In a later genetic analysis, genome-wide SNP genotypes for about 55% of the 666 donors were used, and that subset was treated as a discovery cohort. All discovery cohort repertoires had been generated using a single sequencing platform. HLA typing covered class I and class II loci at four-digit resolution. The number of donors typed differed by locus, with about 629-640 for A, B, C, DRB1 and DQB1, roughly 520 for DQA1, 606 for DPA1, and around 430 for DPB1. Because of strong linkage in the cohort, roughly five DR-DQ haplotypes were treated as single units for association and clustering. On average, roughly 200,000 unique TCR beta nucleotide sequences were sequenced per donor among 300 to 500 genotyped donors of the cohort, with roughly 20% of those sequences being non-productive.

As concerns this clone: What this receptor recognizes is not known. Base qualities are not at hand, and no much larger clone is one base apart.

Broad study findings and their caveats: In a later analysis, 16,951 TCR beta sequences were associated with specific HLA alleles at a false discovery rate of 0.05. In a later analysis, TCR association rates were found to vary across HLA loci, with the most associated TCRs seen for DRB1 alleles and the fewest for HLA-C alleles. In vitro tests confirmed that a few of the cytomegalovirus-associated TCR beta chains recognize cytomegalovirus antigens. In a later analysis, HLA-associated TCR beta chains showed more clonal expansion and lower generation probabilities than non-associated chains that were equally common. In an earlier analysis of several hundred of the donors, most TCR beta V segments were observed in productive rearrangements about 87% or about 30% of the time, broadly matching IMGT annotations. While some public TCRs were present in many individuals, most TCR sequences turned up only very rarely across donors. Assigning TCR associations to individual alleles was difficult when HLA alleles, especially DR and DQ, strongly co-occurred. This cohort had only TCR beta chains sequenced, and the lack of alpha or paired-chain data limited which features could be detected. A further reported finding was that TCR beta sequences accurately predicted the HLA-A and HLA-B alleles for most subjects in the first cohort. A cluster of highly shared sequence variants was judged likely to represent a technical artifact of the sequencing pipeline. According to a later analysis, most CMV-associated TCR beta chains appeared to be HLA-restricted, and the HLA associations seemed to be driven largely by CMV exposure. According to the authors, the approach could potentially be generalized to other disease states and immunological phenotypes. For the cohort, immune exposure information was limited to CMV serostatus. The study listed 150 to 200 TCR beta chains as associated with cytomegalovirus. A later genetic analysis reported fewer N-insertions in productive TCRs among donors in an Asian-associated ancestry cluster than the roughly 620-donor mean. Linkage disequilibrium might explain the correlated functional status among segregating V segments, but an unknown experimental factor could not be excluded. The earlier analysis of some 540 of the donors excluded some 15 rarely observed V segments, including chromosome 9 orphons, because counts were too low. Because HLA typing was missing for some donors at each locus, association tests included only the typed subset. The classifier was reported to diagnose cytomegalovirus status with high specificity and sensitivity in both the original and validation cohorts. A later analysis reported that several top co-occurrence clusters appeared linked to parvovirus B19, influenza, CMV and Epstein-Barr virus. An association between a missense DCLRE1C variant and V-gene and J-gene trimming of TCR beta chains was found in a later genetic analysis and replicated in an independent cohort. The presence/absence analyses assumed that sequencing depth was roughly uniform across donors, and that assumption may not be true.

The library was generated by the immunoSEQ multiplex PCR assay. For the multiplex PCR, a mixture combining 60 forward primers for TCR Vbeta segments and 13 reverse primers for TCR Jbeta segments was used. A multiplex PCR assay on genomic DNA amplified the CDR3 region of rearranged TCR beta genes. Amplified TCR beta libraries were sequenced as 87-base-pair reads on the Illumina HiSeq System. Regarding the original processing steps: Across the roughly 640 repertoires, a later analysis counted around 80 million unique TCR beta chains, roughly 11 million of which were shared by at least two donors. A nearest-neighbor algorithm error-corrected the raw reads and collapsed the reads into unique sequences, merging closely related sequences to remove PCR and sequencing errors. CDR3 sequences were aligned to IMGT reference sequences to assign V, D and J gene segments. For a sequence to be retained, a match of at least six nucleotides to both a V gene segment and a J gene segment was required. Rearrangements were classified as productive when the CDR3 lacked stop codons and remained in frame with V and J, and all other rearrangements were classified as non-productive. CDR3 was defined according to IMGT convention as the region running from the second conserved V-encoded cysteine to the conserved J-encoded phenylalanine. The earlier analysis of 587 of the donors excluded any sequence lacking an unambiguous match to a single V gene segment. An earlier analysis of fewer than 750 of the donors classified V segments as functional when productive rearrangements were above 56.7% and as segregating when the standard deviation between donors was above 5%. A statistical classification framework was developed to diagnose cytomegalovirus status using the catalog of TCR beta chain sequences. A later analysis assigned V and J genes by comparing TCR nucleotide sequences with IMGT/GENE-DB human TR gene sequences. In a later analysis, CDR3 sequences and most-parsimonious VDJ recombination scenarios were assigned using the TCRdist pipeline. In a later analysis, every TCR beta chain was defined by the combination of its CDR3 amino acid sequence and its V-gene family, and reads without a unique V-gene family were dropped. In a later analysis, around 600 highly shared, low-generation-probability nucleotide sequences were removed to address suspected cross-contamination and a sequencing artifact. In a later analysis, a clonal expansion index for each public chain was calculated from normalized within-repertoire ranks of inferred template counts. Generation probabilities in a later analysis came from a VDJ recombination model fitted to out-of-frame rearrangements, and those results were checked against IGoR. In a later analysis, hypergeometric tests were used to score TCR-TCR, TCR-HLA and TCR-CMV co-occurrence, with a repertoire-size bias correction applied to TCR pairs. A later analysis estimated false discovery rates by permuting HLA or CMV assignments 20 times. In a later analysis, co-occurring TCRs were grouped using DBSCAN, and TCRdist sequence similarity was added for clustering within HLA-allele-positive subsets. Repertoires with fewer than 30,000 or more than 120,000 public chains, plus five repertoires with anomalous nucleotide sharing, were excluded from co-occurrence clustering. TCRdb obtained this table from immuneACCESS and retained in-frame rearrangements with V and J assigned. These tables miss some clones; where compared with another copy, unresolved V genes account for less than half of the shortfall, and the remainder is unexplained. Clonal size and the V and J genes are those of that table, whereas D and trimming came from the DNA. For this sample the table gives fewer than 150,000 clones, of which roughly 70% were detected only once. Clones ranked in the top ten supply under 14% of the sample.

The cohort was made up of approximately 670 healthy bone marrow donors. At the time of sampling, all cohort members were nominally healthy, though unrecorded immune exposures were likely present. The donor tested CMV seropositive and was one of the 289 seropositive cohort members. A peripheral blood sample was collected from each donor, and TCR beta sequencing was performed on peripheral blood mononuclear cells. Genomic DNA extraction from the blood cell samples was performed with the Qiagen DNeasy Blood Extraction Kit. The sample was PBMCs. This TCR came from a woman in her forties or fifties in good health and CMV-seropositive.

The nucleotides read TGTGCCAGCAGTTCAGGACAGGGTTATTTCAGGAACACTGAAGCTTTCTTT. The translation is CASSSGQGYFRNTEAFF. The chain joins TRBV27 to TRBJ1-1, with TRBD1 identical over 8 junction bases. Reading the germline V gene (reference sequence) gives CDR1 MNHEY and CDR2 SMNVEV. From cysteine to phenylalanine, the CDR3 is 17 amino acids long. Of the read, only the CDR3 DNA is kept; its 51 bases are in frame from base 1. Here V drops 4 bases and J drops 1 base, and the junction holds 11 bases not matched to any gene.